These T cell receptor beta chains were read from a single sample in a study of blood T cell repertoires in COVID-19. Here immunoSEQ multiplex PCR was the method, and the copy in TCRdb shows in-frame clones only, minus some. The sample lists around 36,000 clones; approximately 85% were seen once. The specimen was peripheral blood. The receptors were sampled from a man between 60 and 75 years old with acute or convalescent COVID-19. CDR3s include the opening cysteine and the closing phenylalanine or tryptophan. The order of the fields is V gene, clone size, D gene, J gene, CDR3 protein, CDR3 DNA. D genes are given only for firm matches. The size field is filled for only some rows; it gives once, few, many or a size class.

V gene: TRBV4-2
clone size: -
D gene: -
J gene: TRBJ1-6
CDR3 protein: CASSQDEAGNSPLHF
CDR3 DNA: TGTGCCAGCAGCCAAGATGAGGCGGGAAATTCACCCCTCCACTTT

V gene: TRBV15
clone size: -
D gene: TRBD1
J gene: TRBJ2-7
CDR3 protein: CATSPGGPYEQYF
CDR3 DNA: TGTGCCACCAGCCCAGGGGGACCCTACGAGCAGTACTTC

V gene: TRBV5-5
clone size: -
D gene: TRBD1
J gene: TRBJ2-7
CDR3 protein: CASSVTGTGSREQYF
CDR3 DNA: TGTGCCAGCAGCGTAACCGGGACAGGGTCTCGGGAGCAGTACTTC

V gene: TRBV5-1
clone size: -
D gene: TRBD2
J gene: TRBJ2-5
CDR3 protein: CASSLLIAGVETQYF
CDR3 DNA: TGCGCCAGCAGCTTGTTAATAGCGGGAGTAGAGACCCAGTACTTC

V gene: TRBV11-2
clone size: -
D gene: -
J gene: TRBJ2-1
CDR3 protein: CASSPWELAEQFF
CDR3 DNA: TGTGCCAGCAGCCCGTGGGAACTAGCCGAGCAGTTCTTC

V gene: TRBV5-1
clone size: -
D gene: -
J gene: TRBJ1-4
CDR3 protein: CASSFGSALNEKLFF
CDR3 DNA: TGCGCCAGCAGCTTCGGGTCAGCCCTTAATGAAAAACTGTTTTTT

V gene: TRBV6-5
clone size: -
D gene: -
J gene: TRBJ2-3
CDR3 protein: CASSYGRGSDTQYF
CDR3 DNA: TGTGCCAGCAGTTACGGGCGGGGCTCAGATACGCAGTATTTT

V gene: TRBV10-3
clone size: -
D gene: TRBD2
J gene: TRBJ2-5
CDR3 protein: CASLGTSGKETQYF
CDR3 DNA: TGTGCCAGCCTAGGGACTAGCGGGAAAGAGACCCAGTACTTC

V gene: TRBV30
clone size: -
D gene: TRBD1
J gene: TRBJ2-7
CDR3 protein: CAWSTQGKEQYF
CDR3 DNA: TGTGCCTGGAGCACACAGGGGAAGGAGCAGTACTTC

V gene: TRBV5-4
clone size: -
D gene: TRBD1
J gene: TRBJ1-4
CDR3 protein: CASREEGAEKLFF
CDR3 DNA: TGTGCCAGCAGAGAAGAGGGGGCAGAAAAACTGTTTTTT

V gene: TRBV19
clone size: -
D gene: -
J gene: TRBJ1-1
CDR3 protein: CASINRLNTEAFF
CDR3 DNA: TGTGCCAGTATTAACAGGCTGAACACTGAAGCTTTCTTT

V gene: TRBV9
clone size: -
D gene: -
J gene: TRBJ1-2
CDR3 protein: CASSVNAGQGSGTYGYTF
CDR3 DNA: TGTGCCAGCAGCGTAAACGCAGGTCAGGGGAGTGGCACCTATGGCTACACCTTC

V gene: TRBV5-4
clone size: -
D gene: TRBD1
J gene: TRBJ2-5
CDR3 protein: CASSPQQGVEETQYF
CDR3 DNA: TGTGCCAGCAGCCCGCAACAGGGGGTGGAAGAGACCCAGTACTTC

V gene: TRBV5-4
clone size: -
D gene: TRBD2
J gene: TRBJ2-5
CDR3 protein: CASSSRTSGVETQYF
CDR3 DNA: TGTGCCAGCAGCTCGCGGACTAGCGGGGTTGAGACCCAGTACTTC

V gene: TRBV11-2
clone size: -
D gene: TRBD1
J gene: TRBJ2-7
CDR3 protein: CASSFNGQGNYEQYF
CDR3 DNA: TGTGCCAGCAGCTTCAACGGACAGGGGAACTACGAGCAGTACTTC

V gene: TRBV24-1
clone size: -
D gene: TRBD2
J gene: TRBJ2-1
CDR3 protein: CATSDPGLVFNEQFF
CDR3 DNA: TGTGCCACCAGTGATCCGGGACTAGTTTTTAATGAGCAGTTCTTC

V gene: TRBV7-2
clone size: -
D gene: -
J gene: TRBJ1-2
CDR3 protein: CASSLAGSGELYGYTF
CDR3 DNA: TGTGCCAGCAGCTTAGCCGGGTCGGGAGAACTCTATGGCTACACCTTC

V gene: TRBV5-1
clone size: few
D gene: -
J gene: TRBJ2-5
CDR3 protein: CASSLQGTETQYF
CDR3 DNA: TGCGCCAGCAGCTTACAGGGAACGGAGACCCAGTACTTC

V gene: TRBV4-1
clone size: -
D gene: -
J gene: TRBJ1-1
CDR3 protein: CASSPIRGTEAFF
CDR3 DNA: TGCGCCAGCAGCCCCATCAGGGGCACTGAAGCTTTCTTT

V gene: TRBV28
clone size: -
D gene: -
J gene: TRBJ1-1
CDR3 protein: CASRGVWGGGTEAFF
CDR3 DNA: TGTGCCAGCAGGGGGGTTTGGGGCGGGGGGACTGAAGCTTTCTTT

V gene: TRBV28
clone size: -
D gene: -
J gene: TRBJ2-7
CDR3 protein: CASRPPGVLEQYF
CDR3 DNA: TGTGCCAGCAGACCCCCGGGGGTGTTAGAGCAGTACTTC

V gene: TRBV5-6
clone size: -
D gene: TRBD1
J gene: TRBJ2-5
CDR3 protein: CASSLSPGGQETQYF
CDR3 DNA: TGTGCCAGCAGCTTAAGCCCAGGGGGCCAAGAGACCCAGTACTTC

V gene: TRBV10-3
clone size: once
D gene: -
J gene: TRBJ2-7
CDR3 protein: CAIMRGYEQYF
CDR3 DNA: TGTGCCATCATGCGGGGCTACGAGCAGTACTTC

V gene: TRBV30
clone size: -
D gene: -
J gene: TRBJ2-2
CDR3 protein: CAWVRQANTGELFF
CDR3 DNA: TGTGCCTGGGTACGACAAGCGAACACCGGGGAGCTGTTTTTT

V gene: TRBV7-9
clone size: -
D gene: -
J gene: TRBJ2-2
CDR3 protein: CASSPYGRRETGELFF
CDR3 DNA: TGTGCCAGCAGTCCGTACGGGCGGAGGGAGACCGGGGAGCTGTTTTTT

V gene: TRBV6-5
clone size: -
D gene: TRBD2
J gene: TRBJ2-7
CDR3 protein: CASSGLAGGPYEQYF
CDR3 DNA: TGTGCCAGCAGCGGACTAGCGGGAGGGCCCTACGAGCAGTACTTC

V gene: TRBV6-4
clone size: -
D gene: -
J gene: TRBJ1-2
CDR3 protein: CASSDQPGPGAGYTF
CDR3 DNA: TGTGCCAGCAGTGACCAGCCGGGCCCAGGGGCTGGCTACACCTTC

V gene: TRBV5-1
clone size: -
D gene: TRBD2
J gene: TRBJ2-2
CDR3 protein: CASSLAGGAPTGELFF
CDR3 DNA: TGCGCCAGCAGCCTAGCGGGGGGGGCCCCCACCGGGGAGCTGTTTTTT

V gene: TRBV27
clone size: once
D gene: TRBD2
J gene: TRBJ2-1
CDR3 protein: CASSLAGGPASYNEQFF
CDR3 DNA: TGTGCCAGCAGTTTAGCGGGAGGGCCTGCTTCCTACAATGAGCAGTTCTTC

V gene: TRBV12-3/TRBV12-4
clone size: -
D gene: -
J gene: TRBJ1-2
CDR3 protein: CASSFGGIYGYTF
CDR3 DNA: TGTGCCAGCAGTTTCGGAGGAATCTATGGCTACACCTTC

V gene: TRBV5-1
clone size: -
D gene: -
J gene: TRBJ2-5
CDR3 protein: CASSLRTLEETQYF
CDR3 DNA: TGCGCCAGCAGCCTACGGACATTGGAAGAGACCCAGTACTTC

V gene: TRBV3-1/TRBV3-2
clone size: -
D gene: -
J gene: TRBJ2-1
CDR3 protein: CASVGGNEQFF
CDR3 DNA: TGTGCCAGCGTGGGGGGAAATGAGCAGTTCTTC

V gene: TRBV4-2
clone size: -
D gene: -
J gene: TRBJ2-1
CDR3 protein: CASSQDMSPPYNEQFF
CDR3 DNA: TGTGCCAGCAGCCAAGATATGAGTCCCCCCTACAATGAGCAGTTCTTC

V gene: TRBV7-2
clone size: once
D gene: -
J gene: TRBJ2-5
CDR3 protein: CASSAGVIHDQETQYF
CDR3 DNA: TGTGCCAGCAGCGCAGGGGTTATCCACGATCAAGAGACCCAGTACTTC

V gene: TRBV7-2
clone size: -
D gene: -
J gene: TRBJ1-3
CDR3 protein: CASSLGFLNTIYF
CDR3 DNA: TGTGCCAGCAGCTTAGGTTTTCTAAACACCATATATTTT

V gene: TRBV7-2
clone size: -
D gene: TRBD1
J gene: TRBJ1-6
CDR3 protein: CASSYRQGFANSPLHF
CDR3 DNA: TGTGCCAGCAGCTACCGACAGGGTTTCGCTAATTCACCCCTCCACTTT

V gene: TRBV6-5
clone size: -
D gene: -
J gene: TRBJ1-5
CDR3 protein: CASSQTGYGQPQHF
CDR3 DNA: TGTGCCAGCAGTCAAACAGGGTACGGTCAGCCCCAGCATTTT

V gene: TRBV4-3
clone size: -
D gene: TRBD2
J gene: TRBJ2-1
CDR3 protein: CASSQDYGGGISYNEQFF
CDR3 DNA: TGCGCCAGCAGCCAAGATTACGGGGGGGGAATCTCCTACAATGAGCAGTTCTTC

V gene: TRBV5-6
clone size: -
D gene: TRBD1
J gene: TRBJ1-5
CDR3 protein: CASSLAGQGGNQPQHF
CDR3 DNA: TGTGCCAGCAGCTTGGCCGGACAGGGCGGTAATCAGCCCCAGCATTTT

V gene: TRBV3-1/TRBV3-2
clone size: -
D gene: TRBD1
J gene: TRBJ1-2
CDR3 protein: CASRQTGKHNYGYTF
CDR3 DNA: TGTGCCAGCAGGCAGACAGGGAAGCACAACTATGGCTACACCTTC

V gene: TRBV6-6
clone size: -
D gene: -
J gene: TRBJ1-2
CDR3 protein: CASSPEATAYGYTF
CDR3 DNA: TGTGCCAGCAGCCCAGAGGCCACCGCTTATGGCTACACCTTC

V gene: TRBV27
clone size: -
D gene: -
J gene: TRBJ1-2
CDR3 protein: CASSLHTGQSYGYTF
CDR3 DNA: TGTGCCAGCAGTTTACACACCGGACAGAGCTATGGCTACACCTTC

V gene: TRBV30
clone size: -
D gene: TRBD1
J gene: TRBJ1-6
CDR3 protein: CAWSRQGVNSPLHF
CDR3 DNA: TGTGCCTGGAGTCGGCAGGGGGTGAATTCACCCCTCCACTTT

V gene: TRBV11-2
clone size: -
D gene: -
J gene: TRBJ1-1
CDR3 protein: CASSSPRGRSAEAFF
CDR3 DNA: TGTGCCAGCAGCTCCCCGCGGGGGCGCTCCGCTGAAGCTTTCTTT

V gene: TRBV3-1/TRBV3-2
clone size: -
D gene: TRBD2
J gene: TRBJ2-4
CDR3 protein: CASSRGGSGSGDIQYF
CDR3 DNA: TGTGCCAGCAGCCGCGGGGGGAGCGGGAGTGGGGACATTCAGTACTTC

V gene: TRBV7-2
clone size: -
D gene: -
J gene: TRBJ1-1
CDR3 protein: CASSPWSRNTEAFF
CDR3 DNA: TGTGCCAGCAGCCCGTGGTCGCGGAACACTGAAGCTTTCTTT

V gene: TRBV7-2
clone size: once
D gene: TRBD1
J gene: TRBJ2-7
CDR3 protein: CASSRDRGIYEQYF
CDR3 DNA: TGTGCCAGCAGCCGCGACAGGGGGATCTACGAGCAGTACTTC